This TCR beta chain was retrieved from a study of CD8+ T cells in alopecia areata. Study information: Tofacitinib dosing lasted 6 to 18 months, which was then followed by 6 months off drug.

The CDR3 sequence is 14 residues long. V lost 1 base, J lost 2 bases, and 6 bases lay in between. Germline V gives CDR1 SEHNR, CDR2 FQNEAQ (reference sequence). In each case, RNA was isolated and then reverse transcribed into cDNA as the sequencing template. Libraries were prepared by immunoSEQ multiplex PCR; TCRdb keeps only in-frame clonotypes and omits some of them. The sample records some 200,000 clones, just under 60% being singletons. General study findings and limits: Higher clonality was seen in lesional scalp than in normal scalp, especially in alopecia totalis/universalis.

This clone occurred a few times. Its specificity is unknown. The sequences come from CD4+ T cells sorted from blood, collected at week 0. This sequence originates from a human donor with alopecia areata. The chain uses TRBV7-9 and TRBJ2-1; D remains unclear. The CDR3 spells CASSLGLAYNEQFF. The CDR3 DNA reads TGTGCCAGCAGCTTAGGGCTAGCCTACAATGAGCAGTTCTTC. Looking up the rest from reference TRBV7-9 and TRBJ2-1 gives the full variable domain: DTGVSQNPRHKITKRGQNVTFRCDPISEHNRLYWYRQTLGQGPEFLTYFQNEAQLEKSRLLSDRFSAERPKGSFSTLEIQRTEQGDSAMYLCASSLGLAYNEQFFGPGTRLTVL.